This paragraph covers one T cell receptor beta chain sequence. This entry belongs to a study of PD-1 blockade in classical Hodgkin lymphoma. Assay used: immunoSEQ multiplex PCR; TCRdb lists only in-frame clones, some missing. This sample has 41,000 or so clones; more than 70% occur once, and the top ten carry approximately 20%. Every patient had relapsed following autologous stem cell transplantation, and cohorts differed in brentuximab vedotin exposure. The ends were cut back, 7 bases at V and 7 bases at J, with 13 bases in the middle. The germline V gene encodes CDR1 SQVTM and CDR2 ANQGSEA. The CDR3 runs 12 residues.

This receptor was obtained from a human donor with classical Hodgkin lymphoma. Source: peripheral blood mononuclear cells (PBMCs), taken at baseline. The V and J genes are TRBV29-1 and TRBJ2-2; D is perhaps TRBD1 (5 bases). This CDR3 reads CSADSRGGELFF. The CDR3 DNA follows: TGCAGCGCGGATAGTAGGGGCGGGGAGCTGTTTTTT.